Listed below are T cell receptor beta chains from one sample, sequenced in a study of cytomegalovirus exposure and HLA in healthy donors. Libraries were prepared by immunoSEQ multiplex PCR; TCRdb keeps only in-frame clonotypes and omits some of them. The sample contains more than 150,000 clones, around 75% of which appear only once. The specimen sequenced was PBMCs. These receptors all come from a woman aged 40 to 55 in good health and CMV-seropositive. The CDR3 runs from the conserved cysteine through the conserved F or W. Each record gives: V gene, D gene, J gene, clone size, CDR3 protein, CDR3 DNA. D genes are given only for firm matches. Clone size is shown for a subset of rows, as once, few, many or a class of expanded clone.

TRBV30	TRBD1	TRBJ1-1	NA	CAWSVWGASTGTEAFF	TGTGCCTGGAGTGTATGGGGGGCATCGACAGGGACTGAAGCTTTCTTT
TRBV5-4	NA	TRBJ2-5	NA	CASSFDPGARGTQYF	TGTGCCAGCAGCTTCGATCCGGGAGCGAGGGGGACCCAGTACTTC
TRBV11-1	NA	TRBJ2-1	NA	CASSGGAYNEQFF	TGTGCCAGCAGCGGGGGCGCCTACAATGAGCAGTTCTTC
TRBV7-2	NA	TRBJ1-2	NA	CASRAVGSGGYTF	TGTGCCAGCAGGGCCGTGGGGAGTGGCGGCTACACCTTC
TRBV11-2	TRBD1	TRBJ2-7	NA	CASSLDSGQFYEQYF	TGTGCCAGCAGCTTAGATTCGGGACAGTTCTACGAGCAGTACTTC
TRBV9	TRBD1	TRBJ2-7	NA	CASSVAGTVYEQYF	TGTGCCAGCAGCGTAGCTGGGACAGTCTACGAGCAGTACTTC
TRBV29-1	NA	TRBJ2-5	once	CSVRASEETQYF	TGCAGCGTCAGGGCATCCGAAGAGACCCAGTACTTC
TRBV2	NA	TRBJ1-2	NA	CARTSSTVRGYTF	TGTGCCAGAACCTCCTCGACAGTACGCGGCTACACCTTC
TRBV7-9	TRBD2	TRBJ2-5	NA	CASRPGLAGEFQETQYF	TGTGCCAGCAGGCCCGGACTAGCGGGAGAATTCCAAGAGACCCAGTACTTC
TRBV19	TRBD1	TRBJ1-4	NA	CASSDLLGQIKLFF	TGTGCCAGTAGTGATCTTCTGGGACAGATAAAACTGTTTTTT
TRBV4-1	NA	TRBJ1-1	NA	CASSQEGASFTEAFF	TGCGCCAGCAGCCAAGAGGGGGCTTCGTTCACTGAAGCTTTCTTT
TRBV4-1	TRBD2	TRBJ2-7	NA	CASSQEGTSGSYEQYF	TGCGCCAGCAGCCAAGAGGGGACTAGCGGGAGTTACGAGCAGTACTTC
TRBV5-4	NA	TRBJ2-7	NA	CASSLGTGGWEQYF	TGTGCCAGCAGCTTGGGGACTGGAGGGTGGGAGCAGTACTTC
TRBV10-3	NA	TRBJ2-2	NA	CAISDHESRGFTGELFF	TGTGCCATCAGTGATCACGAGTCAAGGGGGTTCACCGGGGAGCTGTTTTTT
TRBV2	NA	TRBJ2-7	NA	CASSSSGRGSYEQYF	TGTGCCAGCAGCTCTTCGGGGAGAGGGTCCTACGAGCAGTACTTC
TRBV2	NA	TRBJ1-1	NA	CASKGVDRAREAFF	TGTGCCAGCAAAGGTGTGGACAGAGCAAGAGAAGCTTTCTTT
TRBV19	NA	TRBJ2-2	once	CASSAPGRGQYGELFF	TGTGCCAGTAGTGCGCCCGGGAGAGGGCAGTACGGGGAGCTGTTTTTT
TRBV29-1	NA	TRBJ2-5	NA	CSVRTVETQYF	TGCAGCGTTCGGACAGTAGAGACCCAGTACTTC
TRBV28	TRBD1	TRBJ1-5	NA	CASSSGQGTLHSNQPQHF	TGTGCCAGCAGTTCCGGACAGGGTACCCTGCATAGCAATCAGCCCCAGCATTTT
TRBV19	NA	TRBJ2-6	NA	CASSIQALSSGANVLTF	TGTGCCAGTAGTATTCAGGCCCTGAGCTCTGGGGCCAACGTCCTGACTTTC
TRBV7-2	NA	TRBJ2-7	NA	CASSLIRRGSSYEQYF	TGTGCCAGCAGCTTAATTAGACGGGGAAGCTCCTACGAGCAGTACTTC
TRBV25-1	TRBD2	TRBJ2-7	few	CASSPRGGDEQYF	TGTGCCAGCAGTCCCCGGGGGGGTGACGAGCAGTACTTC
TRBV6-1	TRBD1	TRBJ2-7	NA	CASSENRGYEQYF	TGTGCCAGCAGTGAAAACAGGGGTTACGAGCAGTACTTC
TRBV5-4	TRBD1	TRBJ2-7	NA	CASSYVQGDEQYF	TGTGCCAGCAGCTACGTCCAGGGGGACGAGCAGTACTTC
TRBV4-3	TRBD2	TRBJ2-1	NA	CASSQQGLAGRDEQFF	TGCGCCAGCAGCCAACAAGGACTAGCGGGAAGAGATGAGCAGTTCTTC
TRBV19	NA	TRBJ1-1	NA	CASSPTVNTEAFF	TGTGCCAGTAGTCCGACAGTGAACACTGAAGCTTTCTTT
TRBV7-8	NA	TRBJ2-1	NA	CASSLRRSSYNEQFF	TGTGCCAGCAGCTTACGGCGGTCATCCTACAATGAGCAGTTCTTC
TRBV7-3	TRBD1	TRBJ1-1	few	CASRSQGGLDTEAFF	TGTGCCAGTCGATCTCAAGGGGGCTTAGACACTGAAGCTTTCTTT
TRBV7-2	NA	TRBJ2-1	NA	CASSLRIGGQNNEQFF	TGTGCCAGCAGCTTAAGGATAGGAGGACAGAACAATGAGCAGTTCTTC
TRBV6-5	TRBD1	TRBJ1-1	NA	CASSSPGQGNTEAFF	TGTGCCAGCAGTTCTCCGGGACAGGGGAACACTGAAGCTTTCTTT
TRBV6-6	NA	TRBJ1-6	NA	CASSYMGAGSPLHF	TGTGCCAGCAGTTACATGGGGGCCGGATCACCCCTCCACTTT
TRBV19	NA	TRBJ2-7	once	CASSGGPAYEQYF	TGTGCCAGTAGCGGGGGGCCAGCTTACGAGCAGTACTTC
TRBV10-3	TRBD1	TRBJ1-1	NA	CAISESDRGTEAFF	TGTGCCATCAGTGAGTCGGACAGGGGGACTGAAGCTTTCTTT
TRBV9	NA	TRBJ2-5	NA	CASSVDYLGRTQYF	TGTGCCAGCAGCGTAGACTACCTCGGTAGGACCCAGTACTTC
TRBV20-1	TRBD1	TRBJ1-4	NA	CSAPDRGKLFF	TGCAGTGCACCGGACAGGGGAAAACTGTTTTTT
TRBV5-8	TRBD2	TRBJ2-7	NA	CASSRSGTAYEQYF	TGTGCCAGCAGCCGTAGCGGGACGGCCTACGAGCAGTACTTC
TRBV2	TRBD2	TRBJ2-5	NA	CASSERLAGGRETQYF	TGTGCCAGCAGTGAAAGGCTAGCGGGAGGGAGAGAGACCCAGTACTTC
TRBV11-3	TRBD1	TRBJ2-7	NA	CASSKTGISYEQYF	TGTGCCAGCAGCAAGACAGGGATCTCCTACGAGCAGTACTTC
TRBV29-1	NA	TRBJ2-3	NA	CSVEGEVAHPFTDTQYF	TGCAGCGTTGAAGGGGAGGTTGCCCACCCCTTCACAGATACGCAGTATTTT
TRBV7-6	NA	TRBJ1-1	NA	CASSLDPGLNTEAFF	TGTGCCAGCAGCTTAGATCCAGGGTTGAACACTGAAGCTTTCTTT
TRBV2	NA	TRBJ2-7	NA	CASSPFGEQYF	TGTGCCAGCAGCCCATTCGGCGAGCAGTACTTC
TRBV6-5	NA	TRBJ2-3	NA	CASGRGARGTDTQYF	TGTGCCAGCGGCCGGGGGGCTAGAGGCACAGATACGCAGTATTTT